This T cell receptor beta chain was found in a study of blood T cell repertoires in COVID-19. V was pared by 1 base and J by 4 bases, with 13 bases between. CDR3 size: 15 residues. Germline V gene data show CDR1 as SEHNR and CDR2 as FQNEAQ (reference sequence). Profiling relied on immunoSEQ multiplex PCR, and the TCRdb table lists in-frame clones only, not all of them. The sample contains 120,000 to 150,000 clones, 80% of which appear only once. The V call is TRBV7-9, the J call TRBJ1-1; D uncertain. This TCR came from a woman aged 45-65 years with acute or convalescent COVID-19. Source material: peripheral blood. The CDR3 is CASSLGVGVGTEAFF. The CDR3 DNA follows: TGTGCCAGCAGCTTAGGGGTCGGAGTAGGCACTGAAGCTTTCTTT.